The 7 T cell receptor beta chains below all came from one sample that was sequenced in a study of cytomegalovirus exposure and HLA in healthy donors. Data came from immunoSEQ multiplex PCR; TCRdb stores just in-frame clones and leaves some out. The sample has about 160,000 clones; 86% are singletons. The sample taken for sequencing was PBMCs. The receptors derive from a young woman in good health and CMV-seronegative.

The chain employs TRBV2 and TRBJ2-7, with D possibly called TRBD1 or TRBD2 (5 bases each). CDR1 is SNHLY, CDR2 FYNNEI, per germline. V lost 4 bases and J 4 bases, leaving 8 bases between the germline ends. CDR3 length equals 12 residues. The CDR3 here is CASSGEGYEQYF. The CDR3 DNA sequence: TGTGCCAGCAGTGGTGAGGGGTACGAGCAGTACTTC. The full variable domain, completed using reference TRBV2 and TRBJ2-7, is EPEVTQTPSHQVTQMGQEVILRCVPISNHLYFYWYRQILGQKVEFLVSFYNNEISEKSEIFDDQFSVERPDGSNFTLKIRSTKLEDSAMYFCASSGEGYEQYFGPGTRLTVT.

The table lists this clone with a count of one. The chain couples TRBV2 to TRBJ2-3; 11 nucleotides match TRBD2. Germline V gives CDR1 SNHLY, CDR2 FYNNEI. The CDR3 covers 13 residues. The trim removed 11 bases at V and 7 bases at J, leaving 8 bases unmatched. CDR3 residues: CAGETSGENTQYF. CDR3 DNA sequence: TGTGCCGGTGAGACTAGCGGGGAGAATACGCAGTATTTT.

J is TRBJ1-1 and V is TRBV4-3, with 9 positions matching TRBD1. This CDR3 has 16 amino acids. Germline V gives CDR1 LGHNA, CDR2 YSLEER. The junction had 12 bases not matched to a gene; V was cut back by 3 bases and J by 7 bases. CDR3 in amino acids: CASSQVSQGASYEAFF. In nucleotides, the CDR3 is TGCGCCAGCAGCCAGGTTTCACAGGGGGCCTCATATGAAGCTTTCTTT.

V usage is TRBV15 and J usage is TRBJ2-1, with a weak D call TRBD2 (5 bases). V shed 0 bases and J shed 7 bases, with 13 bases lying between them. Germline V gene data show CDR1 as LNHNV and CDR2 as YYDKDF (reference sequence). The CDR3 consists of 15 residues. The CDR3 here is CATSRDLGSGNEQFF. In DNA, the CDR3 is TGTGCCACCAGCAGAGATCTTGGGAGTGGGAATGAGCAGTTCTTC. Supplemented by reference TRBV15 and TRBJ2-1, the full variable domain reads DAMVIQNPRYQVTQFGKPVTLSCSQTLNHNVMYWYQQKSSQAPKLLFHYYDKDFNNEADTPDNFQSRRPNTSFCFLDIRSPGLGDTAMYLCATSRDLGSGNEQFFGPGTRLTVL.

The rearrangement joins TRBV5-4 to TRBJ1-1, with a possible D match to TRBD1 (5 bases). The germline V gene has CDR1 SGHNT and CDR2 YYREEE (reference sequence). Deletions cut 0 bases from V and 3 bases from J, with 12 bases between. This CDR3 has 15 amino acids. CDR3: CASSLVTGIHTEAFF. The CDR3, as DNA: TGTGCCAGCAGCTTGGTTACAGGAATCCACACTGAAGCTTTCTTT.

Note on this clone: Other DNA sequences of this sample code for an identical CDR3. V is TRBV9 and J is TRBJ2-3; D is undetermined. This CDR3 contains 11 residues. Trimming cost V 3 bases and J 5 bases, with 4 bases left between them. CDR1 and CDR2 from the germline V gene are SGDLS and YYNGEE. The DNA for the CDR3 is TGTGCCAGCAGCGATAAAGATACGCAGTATTTT. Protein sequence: CASSDKDTQYF.

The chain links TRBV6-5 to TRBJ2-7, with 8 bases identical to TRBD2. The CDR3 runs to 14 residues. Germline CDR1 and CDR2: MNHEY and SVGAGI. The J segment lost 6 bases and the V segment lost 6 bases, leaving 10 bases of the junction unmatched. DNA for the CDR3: TGTGCCAGCAGCCAGGACGGGGGGGGCGGCGAGCAGTACTTC. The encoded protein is CASSQDGGGGEQYF.